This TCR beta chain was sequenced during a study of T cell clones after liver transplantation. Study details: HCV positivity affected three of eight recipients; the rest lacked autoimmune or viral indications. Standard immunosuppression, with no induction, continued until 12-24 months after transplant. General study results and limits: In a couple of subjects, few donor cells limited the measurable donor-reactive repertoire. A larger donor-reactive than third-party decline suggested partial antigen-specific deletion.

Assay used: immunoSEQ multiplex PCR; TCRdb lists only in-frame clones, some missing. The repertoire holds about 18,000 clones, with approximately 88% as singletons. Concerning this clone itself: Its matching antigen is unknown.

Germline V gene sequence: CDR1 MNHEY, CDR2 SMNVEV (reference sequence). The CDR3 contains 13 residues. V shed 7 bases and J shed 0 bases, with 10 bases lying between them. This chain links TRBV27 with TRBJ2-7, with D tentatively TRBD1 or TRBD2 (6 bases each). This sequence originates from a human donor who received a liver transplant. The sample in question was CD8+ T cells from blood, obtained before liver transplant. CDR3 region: CASTGASSYEQYF. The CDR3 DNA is TGTGCCAGCACGGGGGCTTCCTCCTACGAGCAGTACTTC.